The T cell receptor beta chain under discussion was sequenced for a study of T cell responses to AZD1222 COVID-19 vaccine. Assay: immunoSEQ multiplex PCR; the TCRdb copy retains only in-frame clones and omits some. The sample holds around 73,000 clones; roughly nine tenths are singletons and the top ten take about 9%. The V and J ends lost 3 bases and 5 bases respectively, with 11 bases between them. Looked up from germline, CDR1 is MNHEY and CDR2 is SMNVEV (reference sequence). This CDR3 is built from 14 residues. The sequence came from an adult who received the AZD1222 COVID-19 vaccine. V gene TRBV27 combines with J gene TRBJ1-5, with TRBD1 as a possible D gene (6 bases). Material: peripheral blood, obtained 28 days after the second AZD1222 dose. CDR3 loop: CASSFRGGDQPQHF. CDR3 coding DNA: TGTGCCAGCAGTTTCAGGGGAGGGGATCAGCCCCAGCATTTT.